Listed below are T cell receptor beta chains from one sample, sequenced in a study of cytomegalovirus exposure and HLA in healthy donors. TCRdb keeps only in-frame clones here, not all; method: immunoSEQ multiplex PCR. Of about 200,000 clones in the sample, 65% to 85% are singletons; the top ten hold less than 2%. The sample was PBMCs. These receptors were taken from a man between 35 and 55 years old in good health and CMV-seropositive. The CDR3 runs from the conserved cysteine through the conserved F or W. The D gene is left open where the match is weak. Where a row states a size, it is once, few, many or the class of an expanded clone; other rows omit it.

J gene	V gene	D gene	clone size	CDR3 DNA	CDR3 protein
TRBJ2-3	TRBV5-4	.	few	TGTGCCAGCAGCTTGGCCGCAGATAGCACAGATACGCAGTATTTT	CASSLAADSTDTQYF
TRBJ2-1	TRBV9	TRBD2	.	TGTGCCAGCAGCAAAGGACTAGCGGGGTACAATGAGCAGTTCTTC	CASSKGLAGYNEQFF
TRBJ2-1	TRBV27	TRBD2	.	TGTGCCAGCAGTTTATCCAGTGCGGGAGGGCCGGGTGAGCAGTTCTTC	CASSLSSAGGPGEQFF
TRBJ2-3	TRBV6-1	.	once	TGTGCCAGCAGTGAAGCGCCGCGAGATACGCAGTATTTT	CASSEAPRDTQYF
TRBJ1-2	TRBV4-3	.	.	TGCGCCAGCAGCCAAGATAGGAGCAGGGGTGGCTACACCTTC	CASSQDRSRGGYTF
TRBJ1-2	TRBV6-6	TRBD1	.	TGTGCCAGCAGTTACTCTCCCGGACAGGGAAATGGCTACACCTTC	CASSYSPGQGNGYTF
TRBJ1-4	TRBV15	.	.	TGTGCCACCAGCAGAGGAGGGGAGGTTGAAAAACTGTTTTTT	CATSRGGEVEKLFF
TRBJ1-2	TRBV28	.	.	TGTGCCAGCAGTCCGGCTAACTATGGCTACACCTTC	CASSPANYGYTF
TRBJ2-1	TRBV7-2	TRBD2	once	TGTGCCAGCAGCCACGGACTAGCGACGCACAATGAGCAGTTCTTC	CASSHGLATHNEQFF
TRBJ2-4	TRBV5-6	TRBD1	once	TGTGCCAGCAGCTTGACTACAGGGGAACCCAAAAACATTCAGTACTTC	CASSLTTGEPKNIQYF
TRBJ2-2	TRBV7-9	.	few	TGTGCCAGCAGCACGACTAGCACCGGGGAGCTGTTTTTT	CASSTTSTGELFF
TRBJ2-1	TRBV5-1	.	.	TGCGCCAGCAGCTTGGGGACAACCAGCAATGAGCAGTTCTTC	CASSLGTTSNEQFF
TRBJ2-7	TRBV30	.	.	TGTGCCTGGAGTGTAGAGGTAACCTACGAGCAGTACTTC	CAWSVEVTYEQYF
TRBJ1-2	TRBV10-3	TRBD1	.	TGTGCCATCAGTGGGGACAGGGAAATTACCAACTATGGCTACACCTTC	CAISGDREITNYGYTF
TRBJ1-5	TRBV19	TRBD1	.	TGTGCCAGTAGTGCGGGACAGGCGAAATATCAGCCCCAGCATTTT	CASSAGQAKYQPQHF
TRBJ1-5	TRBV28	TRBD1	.	TGTGCCAGCAGCTTGAACAGGGGGAGCAAAAATCAGCCCCAGCATTTT	CASSLNRGSKNQPQHF
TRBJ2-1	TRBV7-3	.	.	TGTGCCAGCAGCTTAATCGAGGTCCCCTTGAATGAGCAGTTCTTC	CASSLIEVPLNEQFF
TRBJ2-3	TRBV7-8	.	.	TGTGCCAGCAGCTCCCCCCGCCTGGTCTGGCCAGATACGCAGTATTTT	CASSSPRLVWPDTQYF
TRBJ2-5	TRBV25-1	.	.	TGTGCCAGCAGTCAGGGGACCCGGGAGACCCAGTACTTC	CASSQGTRETQYF
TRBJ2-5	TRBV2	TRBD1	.	TGTGCCAGCAGATATACTACGACAGGGGAGGAGACCCAGTACTTC	CASRYTTTGEETQYF
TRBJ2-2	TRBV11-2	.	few	TGTGCCAGCAGCTTAGAAGGCCCAGGCCTTAACACCGGGGAGCTGTTTTTT	CASSLEGPGLNTGELFF
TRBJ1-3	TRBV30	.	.	TGTGCCTGGAGTGTAAGCTGGACAGCGGGAAACACCATATATTTT	CAWSVSWTAGNTIYF
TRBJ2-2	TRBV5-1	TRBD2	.	TGCGCCACATCAGGACTAGCGGGCGGGATCGCGAACACCGGGGAGCTGTTTTTT	CATSGLAGGIANTGELFF
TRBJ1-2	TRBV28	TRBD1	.	TGTGCCAGCAGACCCTCTTTGGACAGGGCGTCCTATGGCTACACCTTC	CASRPSLDRASYGYTF
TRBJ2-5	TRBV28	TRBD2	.	TGTGCCAGCAGTTTATCTAGCGGGAGAGAAGAGACCCAGTACTTC	CASSLSSGREETQYF
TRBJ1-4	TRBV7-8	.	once	TGTGCCAGCACCTGGGGGGGGGATGAAAAACTGTTTTTT	CASTWGGDEKLFF
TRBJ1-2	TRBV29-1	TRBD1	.	TGCAGCGTTCAGGGCAGGGGGCTTGGCTACACCTTC	CSVQGRGLGYTF
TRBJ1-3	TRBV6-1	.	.	TGTGCCAGCAGCAACTCTTGGAGGGGAAACACCATATATTTT	CASSNSWRGNTIYF
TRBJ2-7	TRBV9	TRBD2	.	TGTGCCAGCAGCGTAGGGACTAGCGGGAGGTTCTACGAGCAGTACTTC	CASSVGTSGRFYEQYF
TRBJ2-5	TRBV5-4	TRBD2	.	TGTGCCAGCAGCTTCGGACTAGCGGATTGGGGGGAGACCCAGTACTTC	CASSFGLADWGETQYF
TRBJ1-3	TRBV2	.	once	TGTGCCAGCAGGAGGGAACACTCTGGAAACACCATATATTTT	CASRREHSGNTIYF
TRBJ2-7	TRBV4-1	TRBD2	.	TGCGCCAGCAGCCAAGGGGCGGGAGGTACCTACGAGCAGTACTTC	CASSQGAGGTYEQYF
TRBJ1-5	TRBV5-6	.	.	TGTGCCAGCAGCTCTACAGGGAACCTCAATCAGCCCCAGCATTTT	CASSSTGNLNQPQHF
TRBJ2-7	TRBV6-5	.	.	TGTGCCAGCAGCTTATCCGGTTACGAGCAGTACTTC	CASSLSGYEQYF
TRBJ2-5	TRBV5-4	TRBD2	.	TGTGCCAGCAGCCCCCCGGGGGGGACCCAGTACTTC	CASSPPGGTQYF
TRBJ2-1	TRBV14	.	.	TGTGCCAGCAGCCCCGCCCCCAGGGCTTACAATGAGCAGTTCTTC	CASSPAPRAYNEQFF
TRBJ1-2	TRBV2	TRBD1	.	TGTGCCAGCAGTGAGATCGGACAGGTGAACTATGGCTACACCTTC	CASSEIGQVNYGYTF
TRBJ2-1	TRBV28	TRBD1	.	TGTGCCAGCAGTTTTCAGGGGGCGTTGGATGAGCAGTTCTTC	CASSFQGALDEQFF
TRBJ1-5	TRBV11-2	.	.	TGTGCCAGCAGCTCAAATAATCAGCCCCAGCATTTT	CASSSNNQPQHF
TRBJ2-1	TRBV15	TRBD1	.	TGTGCCACCAGCAGAGGTGGACAGGTAGACAATGAGCAGTTCTTC	CATSRGGQVDNEQFF
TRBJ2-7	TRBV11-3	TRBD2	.	TGTGCCAGCAGCTTATCCGGTAGCGGGAACCCTCGGGAGCAGTACTTC	CASSLSGSGNPREQYF
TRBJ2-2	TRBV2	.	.	TGTGCCAGCAGTGAAACCGGACTAATTCTTAACACCGGGGAGCTGTTTTTT	CASSETGLILNTGELFF
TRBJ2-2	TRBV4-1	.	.	TGCGCCAGCAGCCATCGTCTCACCGGGGAGCTGTTTTTT	CASSHRLTGELFF
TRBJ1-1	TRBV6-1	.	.	TGCGCCAGCAACAGGGTGTTGGACACTGAAGCTTTCTTT	CASNRVLDTEAFF
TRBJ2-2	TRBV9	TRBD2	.	TGTGCCAGCAGCGTAGGGGGGGGATTTAGAACCGGGGAGCTGTTTTTT	CASSVGGGFRTGELFF
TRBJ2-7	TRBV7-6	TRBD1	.	TGTGCCAGCAGCTGGGGGACAGGAGGGGGCTACGAGCAGTACTTC	CASSWGTGGGYEQYF
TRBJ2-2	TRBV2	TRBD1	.	TGTGCCAGCGGAGAACAGGGGGCCGGGGAGCTGTTTTTT	CASGEQGAGELFF
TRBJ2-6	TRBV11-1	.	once	TGTGCCAGCAGCCCGCCGCGAGGGGCCAACGTCCTGACTTTC	CASSPPRGANVLTF
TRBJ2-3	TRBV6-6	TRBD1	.	TGTGCCAGCAGCCAAGACAGGGAGAGCACAGATACGCAGTATTTT	CASSQDRESTDTQYF
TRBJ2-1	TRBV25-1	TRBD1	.	TGTGCCAGCAATTTCGGTCGGCAGGGGGTCAATGAGCAGTTCTTC	CASNFGRQGVNEQFF
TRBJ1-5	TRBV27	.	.	TGTGCCAGCCAGCGGGACCCCAATCAGCCCCAGCATTTT	CASQRDPNQPQHF
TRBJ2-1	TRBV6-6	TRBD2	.	TGTGCCAGCACCTTTAGCGGGAGGTACAATGAGCAGTTCTTC	CASTFSGRYNEQFF
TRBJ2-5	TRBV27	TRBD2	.	TGTGCCAGCAGTTCGCTAGCGGAGCAAGAGACCCAGTACTTC	CASSSLAEQETQYF